This T cell receptor beta chain was profiled in a study of T cells after posttransplantation cyclophosphamide. General observations from the study: TRB overlap between skin or GI tissue T cells and blood was limited. Recipient CMV seropositivity and CMV reactivation strongly tracked TRB clonality.

Peripheral blood was collected from the related graft donor on the marrow donation day. V gave up 4 bases and J gave up 3 bases; unmatched junction bases: 8. The CDR3 is 18 residues long. CDR1 and CDR2 from the germline V gene are SGHRS and YFSETQ. With respect to this clone: Its antigen is as yet unknown.

Data came from immunoSEQ multiplex PCR; TCRdb stores just in-frame clones and leaves some out. There are just over 65,000 clones in the sample; 93% occur only once, and approximately 2.7% lies in the top ten. This chain uses TRBV5-1 with TRBJ2-6; 12 bases are a match to TRBD2. The receptor was isolated from a woman aged 30 to 39 in good health and a related stem cell transplant donor. Sample: PBMCs. CDR3 amino acids: CASSKILAGGLGANVLTF. CDR3 coding DNA: TGCGCCAGCAGCAAAATTCTAGCGGGGGGGCTTGGGGCCAACGTCCTGACTTTC.